The source of this T cell receptor beta chain is a study of blood T cell repertoires in COVID-19. The repertoire was sequenced with immunoSEQ multiplex PCR; TCRdb's copy has only in-frame clones and lacks some. The repertoire has hundreds of thousands of clones, about 90% of them found once; the top ten carry about 4.5%. CDR3 length equals 14 residues. Germline-derived CDR1 and CDR2 are LGHNA and YNFKEQ. Trimming shortened V by 4 bases and J by 1 base, and 10 bases separated the two germline ends. Sequencing was carried out using PBMCs or T cells enriched from blood (not recorded which). The source of this sequence is a woman aged 18-29 years with acute COVID-19. V gene TRBV4-2 combines with J gene TRBJ2-5; no firm D call. In DNA, the CDR3 is TGTGCCAGCAGCCGAGACCAACTCCAAGAGACCCAGTACTTC. This sequence encodes CASSRDQLQETQYF.